What follows are 4 T cell receptor beta chains derived from one specimen sequenced in a study of blood T cell repertoires in COVID-19. Sequencing was performed with immunoSEQ multiplex PCR; in TCRdb, only in-frame clones are kept and a portion is missing. The repertoire consists of over 120,000 clones, with just under 90% occurring once and the leading ten covering 8.6%. The sequenced sample was peripheral blood. The receptors were gathered from a woman aged 45-59 years with active or convalescent COVID-19.

CDR3 sequence reads: CASSVQGRLSGNTIYF. CDR3 sequence (DNA): TGTGCCAGCAGCGTTCAGGGTCGGCTGTCCGGAAACACCATATATTTT. The V call is TRBV11-2, the J call TRBJ1-3; tentative D call: TRBD1 (5 bases). CDR1 SGHAT and CDR2 FQNNGV come from the germline V gene. Trimming shortened V by 5 bases and J by 4 bases, and 18 bases separated the two germline ends. The CDR3 length is 16 residues.

The V call is TRBV6-5, the J call TRBJ2-7; D uncertain. V lost 4 bases and J lost 10, with 11 bases in between. The CDR3 length is 11 residues. Looked up from germline, CDR1 is MNHEY and CDR2 is SVGAGI. The CDR3 protein is CASSSTAGQYF. CDR3 bases: TGTGCCAGCAGTTCAACCGCAGGACAGTACTTC.

The chain combines TRBV27 with TRBJ1-2; 7 positions agree with TRBD1. Germline assignment: CDR1 MNHEY and CDR2 SMNVEV (reference sequence). CDR3 length equals 14 residues. The J segment lost 4 bases and the V segment lost 6 bases, leaving 8 bases of the junction unmatched. CDR3 in amino acids: CASSHQGGFYGYTF. The CDR3 coding sequence is TGTGCCAGCAGCCACCAAGGGGGCTTCTATGGCTACACCTTC.

The chain links TRBV7-9 to TRBJ2-5, with D perhaps matching TRBD1 (6 bases). With 9 bases removed from V and 5 bases from J, the gap between germline ends came to 13 bases. CDR3 size: 12 residues. Per germline, CDR1 SEHNR and CDR2 FQNEAQ (reference sequence). For the CDR3, the DNA is TGTGCCAGTCAACAGGGTTGGGAGACCCAGTACTTC. This codes for CASQQGWETQYF.